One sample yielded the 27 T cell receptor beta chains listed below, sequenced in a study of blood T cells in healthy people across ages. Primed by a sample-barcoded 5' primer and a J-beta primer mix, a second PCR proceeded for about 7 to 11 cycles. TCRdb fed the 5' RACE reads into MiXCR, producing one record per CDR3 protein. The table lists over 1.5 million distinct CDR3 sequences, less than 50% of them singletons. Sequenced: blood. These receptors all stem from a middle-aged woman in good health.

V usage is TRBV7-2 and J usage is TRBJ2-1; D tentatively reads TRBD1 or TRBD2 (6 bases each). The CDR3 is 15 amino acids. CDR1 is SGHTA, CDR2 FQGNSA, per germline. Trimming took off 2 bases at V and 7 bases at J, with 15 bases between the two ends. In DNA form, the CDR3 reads TGTGCCAGCAGCTTACAGATCGGGGGCCCTAATGAGCAGTTCTTC. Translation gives CASSLQIGGPNEQFF.

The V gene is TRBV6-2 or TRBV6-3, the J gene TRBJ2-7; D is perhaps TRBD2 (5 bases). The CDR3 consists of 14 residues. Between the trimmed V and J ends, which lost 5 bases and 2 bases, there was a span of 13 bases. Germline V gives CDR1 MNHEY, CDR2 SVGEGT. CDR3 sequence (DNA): TGTGCCAGCAGTGAGCGCCGAGCGGCCTACGAGCAGTACTTC. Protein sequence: CASSERRAAYEQYF.

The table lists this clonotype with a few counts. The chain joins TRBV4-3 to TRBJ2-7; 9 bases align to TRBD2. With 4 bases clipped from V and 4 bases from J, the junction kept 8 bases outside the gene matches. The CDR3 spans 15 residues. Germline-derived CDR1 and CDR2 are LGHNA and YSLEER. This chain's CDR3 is CASSLSAGGSYEQYF. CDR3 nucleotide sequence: TGCGCCAGCAGCCTTTCAGCGGGGGGCTCGTACGAGCAGTACTTC.

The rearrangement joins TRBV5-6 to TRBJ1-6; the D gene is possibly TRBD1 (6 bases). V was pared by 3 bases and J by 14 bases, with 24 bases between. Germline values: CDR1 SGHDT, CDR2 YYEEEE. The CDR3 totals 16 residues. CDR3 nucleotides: TGTGCCAGCAGCTACGGAGCGGGGGGGCTCCAGGTCACCCTCCACTTT. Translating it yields CASSYGAGGLQVTLHF. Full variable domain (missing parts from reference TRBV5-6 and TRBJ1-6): DAGVTQSPTHLIKTRGQQVTLRCSPKSGHDTVSWYQQALGQGPQFIFQYYEEEERQRGNFPDRFSGHQFPNYSSELNVNALLLGDSALYLCASSYGAGGLQVTLHFGNGTRLTVT.

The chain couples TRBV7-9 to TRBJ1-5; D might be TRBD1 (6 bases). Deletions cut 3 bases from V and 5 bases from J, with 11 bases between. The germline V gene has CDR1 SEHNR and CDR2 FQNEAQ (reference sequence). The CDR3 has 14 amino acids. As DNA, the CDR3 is TGTGCCAGCAGCTTCGGACAGAACGATCAGCCCCAGCATTTT. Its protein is CASSFGQNDQPQHF.

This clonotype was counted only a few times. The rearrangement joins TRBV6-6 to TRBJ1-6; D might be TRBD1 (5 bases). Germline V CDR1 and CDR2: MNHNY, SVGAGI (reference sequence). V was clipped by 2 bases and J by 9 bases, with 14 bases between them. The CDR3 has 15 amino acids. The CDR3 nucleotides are TGTGCCAGCAGTTACGCTAGGGGTGGAGGTTCACCCCTCCACTTT. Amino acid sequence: CASSYARGGGSPLHF.

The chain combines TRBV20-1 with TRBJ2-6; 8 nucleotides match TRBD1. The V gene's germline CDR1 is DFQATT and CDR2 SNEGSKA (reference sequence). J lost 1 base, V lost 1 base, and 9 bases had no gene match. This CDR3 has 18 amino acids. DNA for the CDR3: TGCAGTGCTAGAGGTTGGGGCAGGGGGCTATCTGGGGCCAACGTCCTGACTTTC. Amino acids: CSARGWGRGLSGANVLTF.

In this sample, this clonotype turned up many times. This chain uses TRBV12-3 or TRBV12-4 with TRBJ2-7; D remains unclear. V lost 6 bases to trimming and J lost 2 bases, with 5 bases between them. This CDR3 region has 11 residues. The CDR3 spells CASSITYEQYF. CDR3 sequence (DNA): TGTGCCAGCAGCATCACCTACGAGCAGTACTTC.

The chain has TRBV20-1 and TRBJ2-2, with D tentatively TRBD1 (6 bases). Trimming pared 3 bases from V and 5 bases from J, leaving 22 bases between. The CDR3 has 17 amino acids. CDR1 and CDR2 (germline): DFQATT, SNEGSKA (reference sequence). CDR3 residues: CSASGTGTNARTGELFF. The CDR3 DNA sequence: TGCAGTGCTAGCGGCACAGGGACCAACGCGCGAACCGGGGAGCTGTTTTTT.

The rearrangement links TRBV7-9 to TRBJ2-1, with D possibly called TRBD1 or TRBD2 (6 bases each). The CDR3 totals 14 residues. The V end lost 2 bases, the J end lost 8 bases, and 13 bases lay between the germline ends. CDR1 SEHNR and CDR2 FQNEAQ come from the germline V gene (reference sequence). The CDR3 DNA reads TGTGCCAGCAGCTTAAGGGGGGCCGGGGATGAGCAGTTCTTC. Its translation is CASSLRGAGDEQFF.

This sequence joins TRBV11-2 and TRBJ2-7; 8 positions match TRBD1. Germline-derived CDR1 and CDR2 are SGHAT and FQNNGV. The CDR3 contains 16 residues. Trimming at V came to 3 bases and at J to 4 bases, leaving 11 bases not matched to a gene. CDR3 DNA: TGTGCCAGCAGCTTCGGCGCAGGGGGCGTTAGTTACGAGCAGTACTTC. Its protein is CASSFGAGGVSYEQYF.

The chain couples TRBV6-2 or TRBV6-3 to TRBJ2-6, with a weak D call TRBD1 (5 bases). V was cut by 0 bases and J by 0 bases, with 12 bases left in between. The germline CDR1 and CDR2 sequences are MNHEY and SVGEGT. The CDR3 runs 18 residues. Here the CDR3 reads CASSYSSRVGSGANVLTF. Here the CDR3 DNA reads TGTGCCAGCAGTTACTCCAGCAGGGTTGGCTCTGGGGCCAACGTCCTGACTTTC.

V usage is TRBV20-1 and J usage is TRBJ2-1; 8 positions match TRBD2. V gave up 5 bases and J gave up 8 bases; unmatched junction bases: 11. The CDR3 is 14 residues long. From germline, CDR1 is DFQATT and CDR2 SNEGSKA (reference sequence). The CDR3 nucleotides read TGCAGTGCTCTTTCCGGGGGGGCCGGTTATGAGCAGTTCTTC. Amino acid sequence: CSALSGGAGYEQFF.

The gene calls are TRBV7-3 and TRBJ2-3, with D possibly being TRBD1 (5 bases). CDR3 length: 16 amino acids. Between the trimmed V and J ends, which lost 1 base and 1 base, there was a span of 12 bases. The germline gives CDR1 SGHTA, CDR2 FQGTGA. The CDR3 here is CASSLMLGRGTDTQYF. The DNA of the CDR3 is TGTGCCAGCAGCTTAATGTTAGGCAGGGGCACAGATACGCAGTATTTT.

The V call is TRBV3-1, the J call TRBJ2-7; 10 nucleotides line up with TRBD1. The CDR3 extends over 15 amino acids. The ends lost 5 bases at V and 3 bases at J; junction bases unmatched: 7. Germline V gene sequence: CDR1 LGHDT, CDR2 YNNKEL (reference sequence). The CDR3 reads CASSYGTGAIYEQYF. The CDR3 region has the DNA TGTGCCAGCAGCTACGGGACAGGGGCTATCTACGAGCAGTACTTC.

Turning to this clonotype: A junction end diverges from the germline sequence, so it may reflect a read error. Written as DNA, the CDR3 is TGCGCCAGCGGCCAGTGGGGGGACTCCTACAATGAGCAGTACTTC. It codes for CASGQWGDSYNEQYF. The V and J genes are TRBV4-1 and TRBJ2-1; D might be TRBD2 (6 bases). The J call is uncertain, as TRBJ2-7 better fits the DNA end. This CDR3 contains 15 residues. The germline gives CDR1 MGHRA, CDR2 YSYEKL.

Here the CDR3 reads CSARGPRDREETQYF. The CDR3 DNA sequence: TGCAGTGCTAGAGGGCCCCGGGACAGGGAAGAGACCCAGTACTTC. The chain carries TRBV20-1 and TRBJ2-5; 9 bases fit TRBD1. The germline gives CDR1 DFQATT, CDR2 SNEGSKA (reference sequence). The CDR3 has 15 amino acids. V was clipped by 1 base and J by 3 bases; unmatched bases: 6.

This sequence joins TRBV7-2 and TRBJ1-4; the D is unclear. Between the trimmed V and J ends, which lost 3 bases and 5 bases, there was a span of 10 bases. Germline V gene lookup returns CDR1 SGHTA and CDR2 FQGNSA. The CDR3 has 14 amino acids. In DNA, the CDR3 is TGTGCCAGCAGCTTGAGGAGAGAGAATGAAAAACTGTTTTTT. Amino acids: CASSLRRENEKLFF.

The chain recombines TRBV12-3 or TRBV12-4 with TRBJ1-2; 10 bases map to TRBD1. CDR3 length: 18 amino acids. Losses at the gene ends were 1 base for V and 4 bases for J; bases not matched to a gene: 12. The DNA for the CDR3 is TGTGCCAGCAGTTTAGACCACACGGGACAGGGGCGCAGCTATGGCTACACCTTC. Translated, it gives CASSLDHTGQGRSYGYTF.

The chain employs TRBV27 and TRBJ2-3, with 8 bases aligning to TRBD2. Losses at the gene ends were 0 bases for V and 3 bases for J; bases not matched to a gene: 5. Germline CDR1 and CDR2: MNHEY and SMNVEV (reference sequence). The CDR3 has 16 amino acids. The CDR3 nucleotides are TGTGCCAGCAGTTTATCGGCGGGACTAGTGACAGATACGCAGTATTTT. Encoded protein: CASSLSAGLVTDTQYF.

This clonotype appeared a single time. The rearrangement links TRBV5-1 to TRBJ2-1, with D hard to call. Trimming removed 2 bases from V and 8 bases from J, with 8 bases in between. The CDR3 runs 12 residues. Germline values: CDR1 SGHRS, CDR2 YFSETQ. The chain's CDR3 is CASSFFGDEQFF. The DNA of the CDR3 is TGCGCCAGCAGCTTCTTCGGTGATGAGCAGTTCTTC.

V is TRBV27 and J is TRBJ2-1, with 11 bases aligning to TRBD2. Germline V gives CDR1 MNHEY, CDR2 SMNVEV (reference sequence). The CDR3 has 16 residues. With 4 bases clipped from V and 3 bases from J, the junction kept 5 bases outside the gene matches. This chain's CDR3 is CASSSSGGKDYNEQFF. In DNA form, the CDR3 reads TGTGCCAGCAGTTCTAGCGGGGGGAAAGACTACAATGAGCAGTTCTTC.

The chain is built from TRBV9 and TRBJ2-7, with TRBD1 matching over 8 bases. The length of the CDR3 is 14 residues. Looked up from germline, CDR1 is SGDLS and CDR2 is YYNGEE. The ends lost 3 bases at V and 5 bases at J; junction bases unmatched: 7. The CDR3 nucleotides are TGTGCCAGCAGCGGGGCGGCAGGGGGCGACGAGCAGTACTTC. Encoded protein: CASSGAAGGDEQYF.

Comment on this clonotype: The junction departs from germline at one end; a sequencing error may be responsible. For the CDR3, the DNA is TGTGTCAGCAGTTATGGTGGGACAGATACGCAGTATTTT. Translating gives CVSSYGGTDTQYF. This sequence joins TRBV12-3 or TRBV12-4 and TRBJ2-3; D not resolved. The CDR3 consists of 13 residues.

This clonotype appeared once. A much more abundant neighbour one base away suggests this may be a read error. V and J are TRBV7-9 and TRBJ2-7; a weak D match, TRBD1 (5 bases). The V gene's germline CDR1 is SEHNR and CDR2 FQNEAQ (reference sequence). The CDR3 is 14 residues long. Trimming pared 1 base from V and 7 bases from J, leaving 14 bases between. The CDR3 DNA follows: TGTGCCAGCAGCTTAGTAAGACAGCTAAATGAGCAGTACTTC. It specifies CASSLVRQLNEQYF.

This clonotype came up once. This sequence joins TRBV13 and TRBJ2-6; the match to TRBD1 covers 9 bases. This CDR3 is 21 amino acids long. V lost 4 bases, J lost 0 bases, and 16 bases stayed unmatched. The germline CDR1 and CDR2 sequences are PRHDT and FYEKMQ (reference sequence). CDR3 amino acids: CASSSTEPGQGESSGANVLTF. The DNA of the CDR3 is TGTGCCAGCAGCTCAACCGAACCGGGACAGGGCGAATCCTCTGGGGCCAACGTCCTGACTTTC.

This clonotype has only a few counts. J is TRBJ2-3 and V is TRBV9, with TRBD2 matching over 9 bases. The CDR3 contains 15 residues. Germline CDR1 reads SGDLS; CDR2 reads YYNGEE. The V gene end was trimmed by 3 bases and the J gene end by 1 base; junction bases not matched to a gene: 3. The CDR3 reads CASSGQRGGTDTQYF. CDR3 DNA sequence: TGTGCCAGCAGCGGACAGCGGGGGGGCACAGATACGCAGTATTTT.